This T cell receptor (beta chain) was captured by sequencing in a study of T cell repertoires in cytomegalovirus infection. Across the study: Public signatures in TCR beta pointed to CMV infection and matching HLA type. Study-wide results and caveats: Clonotype analysis showed dominance of the ex vivo response by HLA-C-restricted CMV-specific TCR beta clonotypes. Summed frequency of shared TCR beta families picked out CMV carriers who also had the relevant HLA.

TCRdb recomputed calls from the reads with MiXCR, one row per CDR3 protein. The table has 150,000 to 200,000 distinct CDR3 sequences, less than 9.5% seen once. As to this clonotype: Its antigen is unidentified.

The clonotype was recovered from a human donor in good health (CMV status not recorded). Some clones in this sample may be carry-over from other donors' samples. Sequencing used PBMCs.

In DNA, the CDR3 is TGCAGTGCTCGAACCCGGGGGGGGGGCTCCTTCTACACCTTC. Translated: CSARTRGGGSFYTF. The J gene is TRBJ1-2, the V gene TRBV20-1; D possibly corresponds to TRBD1 (6 bases). The CDR3 runs 14 residues. V gave up 5 bases and J gave up 10 bases, with 23 bases separating them. Germline V gives CDR1 DFQATT, CDR2 SNEGSKA (reference sequence).